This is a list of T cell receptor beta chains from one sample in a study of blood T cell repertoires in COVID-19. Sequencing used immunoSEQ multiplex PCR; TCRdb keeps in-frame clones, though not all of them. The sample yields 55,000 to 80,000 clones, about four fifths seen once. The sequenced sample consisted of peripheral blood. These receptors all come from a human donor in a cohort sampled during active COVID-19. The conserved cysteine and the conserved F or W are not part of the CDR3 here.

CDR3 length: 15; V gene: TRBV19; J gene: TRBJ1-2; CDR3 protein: ASSTRSGVLANYGYT
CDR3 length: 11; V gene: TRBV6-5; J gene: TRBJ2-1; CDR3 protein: ASSVNMVNEQF
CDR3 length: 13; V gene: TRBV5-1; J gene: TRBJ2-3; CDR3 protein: ASSSPGQGTDTQY
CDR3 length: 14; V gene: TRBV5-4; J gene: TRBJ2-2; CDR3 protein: ASSSSGGAYTGELF
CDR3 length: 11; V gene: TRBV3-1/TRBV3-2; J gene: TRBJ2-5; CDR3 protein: ASSPPGQETQY
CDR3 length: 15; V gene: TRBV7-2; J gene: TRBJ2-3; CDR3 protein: ASSFFGTSGGPDTQY
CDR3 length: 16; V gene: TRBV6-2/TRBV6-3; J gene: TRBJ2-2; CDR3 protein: ASSAEYPAGGPSGELF
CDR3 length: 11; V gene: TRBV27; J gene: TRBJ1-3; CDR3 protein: ASSSTAGNTIY
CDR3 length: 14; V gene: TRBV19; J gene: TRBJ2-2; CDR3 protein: ASSIAGQGGTGELF
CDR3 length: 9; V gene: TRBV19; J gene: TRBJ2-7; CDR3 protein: ASPGGLEQY
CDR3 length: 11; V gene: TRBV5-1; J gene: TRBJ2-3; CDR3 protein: ASSRPGSDTQY
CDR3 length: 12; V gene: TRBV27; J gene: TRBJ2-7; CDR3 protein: ASSLSGGSYEQY
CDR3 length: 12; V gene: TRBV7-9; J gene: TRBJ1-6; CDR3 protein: ASNGEQGVSPLH
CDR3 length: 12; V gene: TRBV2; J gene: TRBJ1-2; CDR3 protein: ANEVGQGTGGYT
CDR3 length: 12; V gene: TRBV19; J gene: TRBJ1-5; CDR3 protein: ASSMSPGNQPQH
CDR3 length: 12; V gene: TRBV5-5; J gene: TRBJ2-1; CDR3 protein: ASSLGGGYNEQF
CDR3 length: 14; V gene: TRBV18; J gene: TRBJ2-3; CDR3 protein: ASSPRQGISTDTQY
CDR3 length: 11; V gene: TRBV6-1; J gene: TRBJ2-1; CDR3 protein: ASSEAGGNEQF
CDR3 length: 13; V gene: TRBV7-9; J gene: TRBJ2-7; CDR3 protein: ASSLEVPGIFEQY
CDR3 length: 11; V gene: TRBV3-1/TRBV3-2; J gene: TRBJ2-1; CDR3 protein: ASSLGTYNEQF
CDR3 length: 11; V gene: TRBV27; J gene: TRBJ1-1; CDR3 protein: ASSSRGMTEAF
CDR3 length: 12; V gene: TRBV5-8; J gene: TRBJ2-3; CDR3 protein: ASSLTSGTDTQY
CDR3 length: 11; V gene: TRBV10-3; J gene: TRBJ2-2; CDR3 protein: ATLDRGTGELF
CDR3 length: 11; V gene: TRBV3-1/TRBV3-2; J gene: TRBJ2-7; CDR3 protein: ASSQGGGYEQY
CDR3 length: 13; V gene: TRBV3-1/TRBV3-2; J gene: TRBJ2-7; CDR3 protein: ASSPDKFGSYEQY
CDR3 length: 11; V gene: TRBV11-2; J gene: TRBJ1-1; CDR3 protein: ASSFNGGQEAF
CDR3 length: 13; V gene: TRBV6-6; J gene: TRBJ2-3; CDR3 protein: ASSWGTSGRDTQY
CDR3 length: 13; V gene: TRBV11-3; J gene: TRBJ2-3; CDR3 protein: ASSLGLHGTDTQY
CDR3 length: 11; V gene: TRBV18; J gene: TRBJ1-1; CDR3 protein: ASSPLSGSEAF
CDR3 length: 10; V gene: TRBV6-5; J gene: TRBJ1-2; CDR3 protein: ATTSISYGYT
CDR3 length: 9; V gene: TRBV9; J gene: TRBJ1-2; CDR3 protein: ASSGDTAIT
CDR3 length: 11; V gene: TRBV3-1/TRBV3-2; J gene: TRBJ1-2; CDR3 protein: ASTRGGPYGYT
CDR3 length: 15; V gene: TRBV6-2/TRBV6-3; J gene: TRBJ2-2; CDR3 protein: ASSYRDRGLGTGELF
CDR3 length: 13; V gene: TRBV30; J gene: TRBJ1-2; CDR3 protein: AWRRQLGQNYGYT
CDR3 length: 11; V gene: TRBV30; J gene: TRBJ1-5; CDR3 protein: AWSPGAAQPQH
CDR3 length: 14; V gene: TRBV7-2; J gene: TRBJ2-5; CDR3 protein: ASSLGLAGAQETQY
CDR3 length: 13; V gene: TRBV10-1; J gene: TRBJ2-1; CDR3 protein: ASSKERGGRNEQF
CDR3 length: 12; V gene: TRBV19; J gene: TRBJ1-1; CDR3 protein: ASIPLGANTEAF
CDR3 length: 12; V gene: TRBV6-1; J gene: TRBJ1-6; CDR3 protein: ASSEKTGWSPLH
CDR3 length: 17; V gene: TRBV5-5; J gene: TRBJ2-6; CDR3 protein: ASSLEIYRAGSGANVLT
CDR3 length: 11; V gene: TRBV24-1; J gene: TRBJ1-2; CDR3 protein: ATSDLGDSGYT
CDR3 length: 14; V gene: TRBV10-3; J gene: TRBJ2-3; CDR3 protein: AISDWSGLGTDTQY
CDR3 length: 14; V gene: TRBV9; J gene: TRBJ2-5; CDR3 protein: ASSVGTSVLQETQY
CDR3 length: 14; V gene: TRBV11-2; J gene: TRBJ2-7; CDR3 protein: ASSLGSRGGSYEQY
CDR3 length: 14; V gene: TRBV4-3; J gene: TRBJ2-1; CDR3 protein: ASSQDQAREYNEQF
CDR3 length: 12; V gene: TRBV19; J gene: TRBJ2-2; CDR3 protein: ASSMQQAAGELF